The entry below gives a single T cell receptor beta chain sequence along with its context. Its recognized antigen is unknown. A read error may be the cause here, since a much bigger clone is one base away. Amplification of TCR beta CDR3 regions was carried out from RNA transcripts. A first-round RT-PCR of the TCR CDR3 used the HTBI primer set with the Qiagen OneStep RT-PCR kit. A second multiplex PCR round built the libraries, followed by size selection and purification. Paired-end sequencing of the libraries was performed with 100 bp reads on an Illumina HiSeq2000. Per the source publication's procedure: SOAPnuke was used to process the raw data, with reads discarded if the reads contained adapters or uncalled bases, had a mean Phred below 15, or lacked an exact constant-primer or identifier match. COPE v1.2.5 was used to merge the high-quality paired reads, and each unique nucleotide sequence was defined as a clonotype. MiTCR v1.1 was used to align the clonotypes against IMGT TRBV, TRBD and TRBJ reference segments. Only V-J combinations with frequency above 0.0001, covering 99.2% of repertoires, were analysed. The TCS score was defined as the ratio of F50 (clonal expansion) to E x V (chaos), calculated using BLOSUM62-based TCRdist between CDR3 peptides within each V-J. Welch's t-statistics and random forest reduced several hundred V-J features to fewer than 15, which were used in a naive Bayes classifier (R e1071). The raw public reads went through TCRdb reprocessing: fastp at Q25, MiXCR clone calling, in-frame beta chains kept. For every CDR3 protein sequence, its rows merge into one entry that carries the most common genes and DNA. The V and J calls were determined by TCRdb, not by the authors. The sample profile shows roughly 130,000 distinct CDR3 sequences; around 20% of them were found once. Of the sample, 60% to 70% is held by the ten largest clones.

This sample is drawn from a study of T cells in Graves' hyperthyroidism and ophthalmopathy (dated by TCRdb to between 2018 and 2021). Study-wide context: Peripheral blood samples were taken at initial diagnosis, before any treatment was given. Whether ophthalmopathy could be predicted prospectively was tested in an independent validation cohort made up of roughly 20 hyperthyroidism patients plus 17 patients who later progressed to ophthalmopathy. According to the paper, TCR Vbeta CDR3 sequencing was carried out on about 140 peripheral blood samples, which came from 40 to 45 ophthalmopathy, some 73 hyperthyroidism and roughly 17 progressor patients. Thyroid tissue and blood T-cell repertoires from about six Graves' hyperthyroidism patients were also compared in the study. To identify distinguishing TCR V-J signatures, a discovery cohort of roughly 100 patients was used, comprising fewer than 45 with Graves' ophthalmopathy and 57 with stable Graves' hyperthyroidism. After sampling, hyperthyroidism patients received methimazole starting at 30 mg daily, and ophthalmopathy patients received high-dose intravenous methylprednisolone. The approximately 95 discovery patients were divided at random into training and test sets in a 7:3 ratio.

Hyperthyroidism patients were aged 18 to 65 years and newly diagnosed, with disease duration of less than 2 months. Any patient with an uncontrolled infection, another autoimmune disease, pregnancy or lactation was excluded. Diagnoses were based on clinical symptoms, serum thyroxine and TRAb, thyroid ultrasound and orbital computed tomography. For progressor patients, blood was drawn at the first diagnosis of hyperthyroidism, before any ophthalmopathy symptoms had appeared. PBMCs were isolated from 7.5 to 10 ml of fresh peripheral blood by Ficoll-Paque density gradient centrifugation. Progressor patients were initially diagnosed with Graves' hyperthyroidism and developed ophthalmopathy during follow-up. Trizol reagent was used to extract total RNA, and RNA quality was then checked on an Agilent 2100 Bioanalyzer. CDR1 and CDR2 are drawn from the germline V gene: MDHEN, SYDVKM. From the cysteine up to the phenylalanine, the CDR3 has a length of 16 residues. This entry keeps only the CDR3 DNA: 48 bases, framed from base 1.

General conclusions and limits of the study: No statistical method was used to set the sample size in advance, and investigators knew the group allocation. In validation, the model predicted progression to ophthalmopathy a median of roughly 6.2 months before onset, with roughly 68% sensitivity and around 76% specificity. A model built on a 13 V-J signature distinguished ophthalmopathy from stable hyperthyroidism, reaching roughly 88% sensitivity and around 81% specificity in cross-validation and 80%/75% in testing. Blood samples also contained most of the expanded thyroid clonotypes (frequency above 0.001), which suggests that blood repertoires may reflect thyroid immune responses.

The specimen sequenced was blood. The rearranged chain carries TRBV28 and TRBJ2-2; 11 junctional bases match TRBD2. The clonotype comes from a woman in her fifties or sixties with Graves' hyperthyroidism that later progressed to Graves' ophthalmopathy. The CDR3: CASLAGGLSNTGKLFF. The DNA is as follows: TGTGCCAGCTTAGCGGGAGGGCTCTCGAACACCGGGAAGCTGTTTTTT.